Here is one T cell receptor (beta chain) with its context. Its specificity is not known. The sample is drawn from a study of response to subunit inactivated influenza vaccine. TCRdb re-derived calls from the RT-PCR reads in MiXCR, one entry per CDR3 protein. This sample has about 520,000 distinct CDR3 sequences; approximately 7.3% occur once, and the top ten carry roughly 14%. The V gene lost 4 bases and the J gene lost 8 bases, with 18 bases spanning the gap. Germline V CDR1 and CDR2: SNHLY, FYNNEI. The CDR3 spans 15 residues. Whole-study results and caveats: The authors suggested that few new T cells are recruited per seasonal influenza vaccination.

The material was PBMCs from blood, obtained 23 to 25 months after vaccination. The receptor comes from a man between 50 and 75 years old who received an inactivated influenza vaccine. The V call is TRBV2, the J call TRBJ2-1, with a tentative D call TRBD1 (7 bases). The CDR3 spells CASSARRGQEYEQFF. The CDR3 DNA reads TGTGCCAGCAGTGCGAGGAGGGGGCAGGAATATGAGCAGTTCTTC.